This is a list of T cell receptor beta chains from one sample in a study of CD8 T cells in Susac syndrome. TCRdb ran MiXCR on the immunoSEQ multiplex PCR reads and lists one entry per CDR3 protein. The sample includes some 130,000 distinct CDR3 sequences, approximately 95% of them seen just once. Sequenced input: CD8+ T cells from PBMCs. The receptors here all came from a human donor with Susac syndrome. The CDR3 runs from the conserved cysteine through the conserved F or W. Fields, in order: V gene, J gene, clone size, D gene, CDR3 DNA, CDR3 protein. D genes are given only for firm matches. Clone size, where shown, is once, few, many, or a class for clones that have expanded.

V: TRBV6-1; J: TRBJ2-6; size: -; D: -; DNA: TGTGCCAGCAGTGAACTGGGGTTACCCTCTGGGGCCAACGTCCTGACTTTC; CDR3: CASSELGLPSGANVLTF
V: TRBV7-2; J: TRBJ2-7; size: -; D: TRBD2; DNA: TGTGCCAGCGCGGGAGGGCCGGGGTACGAGCAGTACTTC; CDR3: CASAGGPGYEQYF
V: TRBV7-9; J: TRBJ2-2; size: -; D: -; DNA: TGTGCCTCAAAACTGGGGACCGGGGAGCTGTTTTTT; CDR3: CASKLGTGELFF
V: TRBV29-1; J: TRBJ2-2; size: -; D: TRBD1; DNA: TGCAGCGTTGAAGGGACAGGGTCTTTCCTTAACACCGGGGAGCTGTTTTTT; CDR3: CSVEGTGSFLNTGELFF
V: TRBV30; J: TRBJ2-2; size: -; D: -; DNA: TGTGCCTGGAGTCCGAGGGGCAGGGATGTTGGAAACACCGGGGAGCTGTTTTTT; CDR3: CAWSPRGRDVGNTGELFF
V: TRBV5-1; J: TRBJ2-5; size: -; D: TRBD1; DNA: TGCGCCAGCAGCTTGCCGGACAGGGGCCCCACACAAGAGACCCAGTACTTC; CDR3: CASSLPDRGPTQETQYF
V: TRBV5-1; J: TRBJ1-2; size: -; D: TRBD1; DNA: TGCGCCAGCAGCCAAGGGACAGGGTACTACACCTTC; CDR3: CASSQGTGYYTF
V: TRBV12-3/TRBV12-4; J: TRBJ2-7; size: -; D: -; DNA: TGTGCCAGCAGTCAGTCGGGGCCGACGGACGAGCAGTACTTC; CDR3: CASSQSGPTDEQYF
V: TRBV4-2; J: TRBJ1-1; size: once; D: -; DNA: TGTGCCAGCACCCAGGGGAGTTCTGAAGCTTTCTTT; CDR3: CASTQGSSEAFF
V: TRBV5-4; J: TRBJ1-1; size: few; D: -; DNA: TGTGCCAGCAGTTCCGGGGGCACTGAAGCTTTCTTT; CDR3: CASSSGGTEAFF
V: TRBV20-1; J: TRBJ2-7; size: -; D: -; DNA: TGCAGTGCTAGAGACTGGCCCACCTCCTACGAGCAGTACTTC; CDR3: CSARDWPTSYEQYF
V: TRBV7-6; J: TRBJ2-1; size: -; D: -; DNA: TGTGCCAGCAGCTTAGATCGTTCGTCCCGTAGGGAGCAGTTCTTC; CDR3: CASSLDRSSRREQFF
V: TRBV20-1; J: TRBJ2-1; size: -; D: -; DNA: TGCAGTGCTAGAGATGGGGGAGTTCAGTTCTTC; CDR3: CSARDGGVQFF
V: TRBV25-1; J: TRBJ2-7; size: -; D: -; DNA: TGTGCCAGCAGTGATCGGACCCCGGGCAACGAGCAGTACTTC; CDR3: CASSDRTPGNEQYF
V: TRBV2; J: TRBJ2-7; size: -; D: TRBD2; DNA: TGTGCCAGCAGATCTAGCGGGAGATACGAGCAGTACTTC; CDR3: CASRSSGRYEQYF
V: TRBV28; J: TRBJ2-7; size: -; D: -; DNA: TGTGCCAGCAGTACGCTCACCCTCTTACTAGCTCACGCGCGTCGGTACTTC; CDR3: CASSTLTLLLAHARRYF
V: TRBV10-3; J: TRBJ1-2; size: -; D: -; DNA: TGTGCCATCAGTTCCCCCACGGGGGATGGCTACACCTTC; CDR3: CAISSPTGDGYTF
V: TRBV11-2; J: TRBJ2-1; size: -; D: TRBD2; DNA: TGTGCCAGCAGCTTAGGCCACGGACTAGCGGGAGTTTACAATGAGCAGTTCTTC; CDR3: CASSLGHGLAGVYNEQFF
V: TRBV6-5; J: TRBJ1-4; size: -; D: -; DNA: TGTGCCAGCAGTTCGGACCTAAATTTATCGGCTAATGAAAAACTGTTTTTT; CDR3: CASSSDLNLSANEKLFF
V: TRBV7-6; J: TRBJ2-1; size: -; D: TRBD2; DNA: TGTGCCAGCAGCATGCGACTAGCCCACTTATCCTACAATGAGCAGTTCTTC; CDR3: CASSMRLAHLSYNEQFF
V: TRBV20-1; J: TRBJ2-1; size: -; D: -; DNA: TGCAGTGCTAGAGAGCCTACCTACAATGAGCAGTTCTTC; CDR3: CSAREPTYNEQFF
V: TRBV12-3/TRBV12-4; J: TRBJ2-7; size: -; D: -; DNA: TGTGCCAGCAGTTCTAGGGTGGGGACCTACGAGCAGTACTTC; CDR3: CASSSRVGTYEQYF
V: TRBV19; J: TRBJ2-3; size: -; D: TRBD2; DNA: TGTGCCAGTAGTATAATTGCGGGAGTGTCAGATACGCAGTATTTT; CDR3: CASSIIAGVSDTQYF
V: TRBV4-2; J: TRBJ2-5; size: -; D: -; DNA: TGTGCCAGCAGCCCCATCTTAGATGAGACCCAGTACTTC; CDR3: CASSPILDETQYF
V: TRBV9; J: TRBJ2-1; size: -; D: -; DNA: TGTGCCAGCAGTGTGGGAGGAGGTGCCTACAATGAGCAGTTCTTC; CDR3: CASSVGGGAYNEQFF
V: TRBV20-1; J: TRBJ2-1; size: -; D: -; DNA: TGCAGAGCCCGGCGGAAGAGCTCCTACAATGAGCAGTTCTTC; CDR3: CRARRKSSYNEQFF
V: TRBV6-2/TRBV6-3; J: TRBJ2-5; size: -; D: TRBD2; DNA: TGTGCCAGCAGTTACTATGCGGGAGGGACACAAGAGACCCAGTACTTC; CDR3: CASSYYAGGTQETQYF
V: TRBV3-1; J: TRBJ1-5; size: -; D: -; DNA: TGTGCCAGCAGCCAAGATTGGGGGGAGCCCCAGCATTTT; CDR3: CASSQDWGEPQHF